The source of this T cell receptor (beta chain) is a study of T cells after posttransplantation cyclophosphamide. Overall study findings and caveats: TRB overlap between skin or GI tissue T cells and blood was limited.

The naive gate required viable CD3+CD4+ or CD3+CD8+ cells with CCR7+CD45RA+CD45RO-CD95-CD27+CD28+ phenotype. On the day of bone marrow donation, the related graft donor provided peripheral blood. TCRdb keeps only in-frame clones here, not all; method: immunoSEQ multiplex PCR. The sample lists roughly 30,000 clones, roughly nine tenths seen once, with approximately 0.098% in the top ten. With respect to this clone: What it binds is unknown.

The sequenced sample was naive CD4+ T cells sorted from blood. This receptor was taken from a man younger than 40 in good health and a related stem cell transplant donor.

The CDR3 sequence: CASSLNRGLLTDTQYF. CDR3 nucleotides: TGTGCCAGCAGCTTAAACAGGGGGCTATTGACAGATACGCAGTATTTT. This sequence joins TRBV7-9 and TRBJ2-3; 9 bases are shared with TRBD1. CDR1 and CDR2 from the germline V gene are SEHNR and FQNEAQ (reference sequence). V shed 2 bases, J shed 3 bases, and the junction held 6 bases outside the gene matches. This CDR3 comprises 16 residues.